What follows describes a single T cell receptor beta chain. Measured with immunoSEQ multiplex PCR; TCRdb has only the in-frame clones, and not every one. The table lists 10,000 to 14,000 clones, about nine tenths of them singletons. These data belong to a study of tumor T cells in aggressive B-cell lymphoma. The receptor was isolated from an adult with diffuse large B cell lymphoma. Sequenced: tumor tissue.

The CDR3 protein is CASSSRPSGSYNEQFF. CDR3 DNA: TGCGCCAGCAGCTCGAGGCCCAGCGGGAGCTACAATGAGCAGTTCTTC. The chain combines TRBV5-1 with TRBJ2-1, with 8 positions matching TRBD2. Trimming at V came to 3 bases and at J to 3 bases, leaving 8 bases not matched to a gene. The CDR3 length is 16 residues. CDR1 and CDR2 (germline): SGHRS, YFSETQ.